The 4 T cell receptor beta chains below were found in one sample sequenced in a study of blood T cell repertoires in COVID-19. Sequencing was performed with immunoSEQ multiplex PCR; in TCRdb, only in-frame clones are kept and a portion is missing. Of 300,000 to 350,000 clones listed, 90% are singletons. The sequenced sample was PBMCs or T cells enriched from blood (not recorded which). The source of these receptors is a woman under 30 with acute COVID-19.

This chain links TRBV27 with TRBJ2-1, with a possible D match to TRBD2 (5 bases). Trimming cost V 7 bases and J 7 bases, with 17 bases left between them. The germline V gene encodes CDR1 MNHEY and CDR2 SMNVEV (reference sequence). The CDR3 loop spans 14 amino acids. The CDR3 sequence: CASNKRNLKNEQFF. For the CDR3, the DNA is TGTGCCAGCAACAAGCGGAACCTAAAAAATGAGCAGTTCTTC.

This rearrangement joins TRBV18 to TRBJ2-2; 10 bases map to TRBD1. Unmatched junction bases numbered 17, after V lost 3 bases and J lost 4 bases. There are 20 residues in the CDR3. The germline CDR1 and CDR2 sequences are KGHSH and LQKENI. DNA for the CDR3: TGTGCCAGCTCACCCCGGACTTCGACAGGGGGCGCGGTGGGCACCGGGGAGCTGTTTTTT. This translates into CASSPRTSTGGAVGTGELFF.

V is TRBV6-5 and J is TRBJ2-7; a weak D match, TRBD2 (6 bases). CDR3 length: 13 residues. The V gene's germline CDR1 is MNHEY and CDR2 SVGAGI. V was trimmed by 6 bases and J by 3 bases, leaving 12 bases between them. The CDR3, as DNA: TGTGCCAGCAGGAACCGGGAGAACTACGAGCAGTACTTC. It translates to CASRNRENYEQYF.

This sequence joins TRBV19 and TRBJ2-7, with 8 nucleotides matching TRBD2. The CDR3 is 14 amino acids. V lost 5 bases to trimming and J lost 6 bases; unmatched junction nucleotides: 9. CDR1 and CDR2 from the germline V gene are LNHDA and SQIVND (reference sequence). The CDR3: CASSPLAGLSEQYF. For the CDR3, the DNA is TGTGCCAGTAGTCCGCTAGCGGGCCTAAGCGAGCAGTACTTC. The full variable domain, rest sourced from reference TRBV19 and TRBJ2-7, is DGGITQSPKYLFRKEGQNVTLSCEQNLNHDAMYWYRQDPGQGLRLIYYSQIVNDFQKGDIAEGYSVSREKKESFPLTVTSAQKNPTAFYLCASSPLAGLSEQYFGPGTRLTVT.